Shown below are 2 T cell receptor beta chains from a single sample sequenced in a study of blood T cell repertoires in COVID-19. Sequenced by immunoSEQ multiplex PCR; TCRdb stores in-frame clones only, minus some. This sample carries about 260,000 clones, less than 90% of them seen once, and the ten largest clones take 3%. Sequenced sample: PBMCs or T cells enriched from blood (not recorded which). Receptors originate from a woman in her forties or fifties who had recovered from COVID-19.

V is TRBV5-1 and J is TRBJ1-1; TRBD1 agrees at 10 bases. Germline CDR1 and CDR2: SGHRS and YFSETQ. The CDR3 loop spans 17 amino acids. Trimming at V came to 4 bases and at J to 0 bases, leaving 9 bases not matched to a gene. In DNA, the CDR3 is TGCGCCAGCAGCCTGGGGACAGGGGTAGGGATGAACACTGAAGCTTTCTTT. Its translation: CASSLGTGVGMNTEAFF. The full variable domain, rest sourced from reference TRBV5-1 and TRBJ1-1, is KAGVTQTPRYLIKTRGQQVTLSCSPISGHRSVSWYQQTPGQGLQFLFEYFSETQRNKGNFPGRFSGRQFSNSRSEMNVSTLELGDSALYLCASSLGTGVGMNTEAFFGQGTRLTVV.

The sample holds one count of this clone. This rearrangement joins TRBV6-5 to TRBJ2-7, with TRBD2 matching over 8 bases. Trimming at V came to 2 bases and at J to 0 bases, leaving 3 bases not matched to a gene. Germline lookup yields CDR1 MNHEY and CDR2 SVGAGI. The CDR3 totals 15 residues. As DNA, the CDR3 is TGTGCCAGCAGTTACGCGCTAGCGGGCTCCTACGAGCAGTACTTC. This codes for CASSYALAGSYEQYF.